The TCR beta chain under discussion was sequenced for a study of blood T cell repertoires in COVID-19. Turning to the study itself: Samples representing acute and convalescent COVID-19 were sourced from the United States, Italy and Spain. The analysed material was cDNA or gDNA that came from T cells, B-cell-depleted T cells, or PBMCs.

The table came from immunoSEQ multiplex PCR; TCRdb's copy has only in-frame clones and leaves some out. The profile shows over 200,000 clones, about 88% of them singletons. From germline, CDR1 is SEHNR and CDR2 FQNEAQ (reference sequence). Trimming at V came to 1 base and at J to 5 bases, leaving 8 bases not matched to a gene. This CDR3 is built from 16 residues. The V gene is TRBV7-9, the J gene TRBJ2-7; 10 bases are a match to TRBD1. Sequencing was carried out using peripheral blood. This sequence was found in a man aged 35 to 55 with acute or convalescent COVID-19. The CDR3 loop is CASSLVWDRGFNEQYF. The CDR3 coding sequence is TGTGCCAGCAGCTTAGTGTGGGACAGGGGTTTCAACGAGCAGTACTTC.